Shown below are 26 T cell receptor beta chains from a single sample sequenced in a study of T cell repertoires in cytomegalovirus infection. TCRdb passed the reads through MiXCR, listing each CDR3 protein once. The table shows about 460,000 distinct CDR3 sequences, with approximately 10% occurring only once. The sample consisted of PBMCs. Receptors were obtained from a human donor in good health (CMV status not recorded). Some clones in this sample may be carry-over from other donors' samples.

In its sample, this clonotype was seen many times. This chain connects TRBV6-2 or TRBV6-3 to TRBJ2-3, with 7 bases identical to TRBD2. From germline, CDR1 is MNHEY and CDR2 SVGEGT. The CDR3 is made up of 16 amino acids. Losses at the gene ends were 4 bases for V and 3 bases for J; bases not matched to a gene: 10. CDR3 region: CASSSGRARGTDTQYF. The CDR3 bases are TGTGCCAGCAGTTCGGGGAGGGCGAGAGGTACAGATACGCAGTATTTT.

The rearrangement uses TRBV27 and TRBJ1-1, with TRBD1 as a possible D gene (5 bases). Germline lookup yields CDR1 MNHEY and CDR2 SMNVEV (reference sequence). V was trimmed by 6 bases and J by 0 bases, leaving 14 bases between them. There are 15 residues in the CDR3. CDR3: CASSPSPGLNTEAFF. DNA for the CDR3: TGTGCCAGCAGCCCCTCGCCGGGGCTGAACACTGAAGCTTTCTTT.

This clonotype occurred many times. The J gene is TRBJ1-1, the V gene TRBV7-6, with a weak D call TRBD1 (5 bases). V lost 0 bases and J lost 4, with 12 bases in between. Germline V lookup: CDR1 SGHVS, CDR2 FNYEAQ. The CDR3 contains 15 residues. CDR3 coding DNA: TGTGCCAGCAGCTTAGCGCAGGGAGGTCCCACTGAAGCTTTCTTT. It is translated as CASSLAQGGPTEAFF.

As concerns this clonotype: A much larger clone differs by one base, so this may be a read error. The chain has TRBV14 and TRBJ1-3; 8 bases are a match to TRBD1. This CDR3 has 16 residues. The trim removed 7 bases at V and 7 bases at J, leaving 15 bases unmatched. Germline CDR1 reads SGHDN; CDR2 reads FVKESK. This chain's CDR3 is CASNHPGQGRENTIYF. The CDR3 region has the DNA TGTGCCAGCAACCACCCCGGACAGGGAAGAGAGAACACCATATATTTT.

This clonotype was recorded a few times. The chain links TRBV15 to TRBJ1-2, with 7 positions matching TRBD1. Germline loops: CDR1 LNHNV, CDR2 YYDKDF (reference sequence). V shed 0 bases and J 8 bases; nucleotides not matched to a gene: 12. This CDR3 is 16 amino acids long. The CDR3 region is CATSRDPPAGGGGYTF. CDR3 coding DNA: TGTGCCACCAGCAGAGATCCCCCGGCAGGGGGAGGAGGCTACACCTTC. Combining the CDR3 with reference TRBV15 and TRBJ1-2 gives the whole variable domain DAMVIQNPRYQVTQFGKPVTLSCSQTLNHNVMYWYQQKSSQAPKLLFHYYDKDFNNEADTPDNFQSRRPNTSFCFLDIRSPGLGDTAMYLCATSRDPPAGGGGYTFGSGTRLTVV.

This clonotype came up many times. The chain couples TRBV5-5 to TRBJ2-5; 7 bases are shared with TRBD1. Germline V gives CDR1 SGHKS, CDR2 YYEKEE (reference sequence). With 0 bases clipped from V and 7 bases from J, the junction kept 12 bases outside the gene matches. The CDR3 sequence is 16 residues long. Here the CDR3 DNA reads TGTGCCAGCAGCTTGGAGACAGGGAAAGGTATCGGGACCCAGTACTTC. Its translation is CASSLETGKGIGTQYF. The variable domain in full, with the rest retrieved from reference TRBV5-5 and TRBJ2-5, is DAGVTQSPTHLIKTRGQQVTLRCSPISGHKSVSWYQQVLGQGPQFIFQYYEKEERGRGNFPDRFSARQFPNYSSELNVNALLLGDSALYLCASSLETGKGIGTQYFGPGTRLLVL.

Comment on this clonotype: An end of the junction does not agree with germline; a read error may underlie this. The V call is TRBV19, the J call TRBJ1-1; a weak D match, TRBD1 (6 bases). The CDR3 loop spans 15 amino acids. CDR1 LNHDA and CDR2 SQIVND come from the germline V gene (reference sequence). CDR3 bases: TGTGCCAGTAGTCCCCGGCGAGGGGGGAACACTGAATCTTTCTTT. It codes for CASSPRRGGNTESFF.

This clonotype was picked up many times. The chain recombines TRBV3-1 with TRBJ2-7; TRBD2 matches at 13 bases. The CDR3 has 14 amino acids. From germline, CDR1 is LGHDT and CDR2 YNNKEL (reference sequence). With 3 bases clipped from V and 7 bases from J, the junction kept 3 bases outside the gene matches. In DNA, the CDR3 is TGTGCCAGCAGCCAGGGACTAGCGGGATGGGAGCAGTACTTC. Amino acid sequence: CASSQGLAGWEQYF.

There are many counts of this clonotype. The rearrangement uses TRBV7-6 and TRBJ1-1; D is unclear. Trimming removed 5 bases from V and 0 bases from J, with 7 bases in between. CDR1 is SGHVS and CDR2 is FNYEAQ in the germline V gene. The CDR3 extends over 13 amino acids. Here the CDR3 reads CASSQGMNTEAFF. CDR3 nucleotide sequence: TGTGCCAGCAGCCAAGGTATGAACACTGAAGCTTTCTTT.

There are many counts of this clonotype. The J gene is TRBJ2-7, the V gene TRBV7-9; 9 bases fit TRBD2. The CDR3 spans 14 residues. The V segment lost 3 bases and the J segment 5 bases; nucleotides outside the gene matches: 5. The germline V gene encodes CDR1 SEHNR and CDR2 FQNEAQ (reference sequence). In DNA form, the CDR3 reads TGTGCCAGCAGCTTTAGCAGACTAGCGGACGAGCAGTACTTC. It specifies CASSFSRLADEQYF.

This clonotype was seen ten or more times. The rearrangement joins TRBV12-5 to TRBJ1-2, with 10 nucleotides matching TRBD1. CDR1 and CDR2 (germline): LGHNT, FRNRAP. V lost 5 bases and J lost 5; bases outside the gene matches: 11. This CDR3 contains 16 residues. CDR3 sequence: CASGQRGDRGQYGYTF. CDR3 in DNA: TGTGCTAGTGGTCAACGGGGAGACAGGGGGCAGTATGGCTACACCTTC.

This clonotype showed up many times. This sequence joins TRBV28 and TRBJ2-2; maybe TRBD1 (5 bases). The CDR3 runs to 13 residues. Trimming cost V 3 bases and J 6 bases, with 8 bases left between them. Germline loops: CDR1 MDHEN, CDR2 SYDVKM. CDR3 coding DNA: TGTGCCAGCAGTTTTCTAGGGGCCGGGGAGCTGTTTTTT. Amino acids: CASSFLGAGELFF.

This clonotype was found a few times. This chain joins TRBV7-2 and TRBJ1-5; D not resolved. Trimming took off 4 bases at V and 7 bases at J, with 11 bases between the two ends. The length of the CDR3 is 13 residues. Germline loops: CDR1 SGHTA, CDR2 FQGNSA. This CDR3 is CASSSMGYQPQHF. CDR3 coding DNA: TGTGCCAGCAGCTCAATGGGGTACCAGCCCCAGCATTTT.

This clonotype came up many times. One end of the junction does not line up with germline, which may come from a read error. This sequence joins TRBV7-6 and TRBJ2-1; 12 nucleotides match TRBD2. The CDR3 loop spans 17 amino acids. Per germline, CDR1 SGHVS and CDR2 FNYEAQ. CDR3 in amino acids: CASGLAASGGVFNEQFF. CDR3 sequence (DNA): TGTGCCAGCGGCTTAGCGGCTAGCGGGGGGGTCTTCAATGAGCAGTTCTTC.

This clonotype was recorded many times. V and J are TRBV30 and TRBJ2-7; 7 positions match TRBD1. After removal of 8 bases from V and 4 bases from J, the junction contained 11 bases not matched to a gene. From germline, CDR1 is GTSNPN and CDR2 SVGIG (reference sequence). This CDR3 is built from 13 residues. The CDR3: CATTSGTAYEQYF. In nucleotides, the CDR3 is TGTGCCACTACATCCGGGACAGCTTACGAGCAGTACTTC.

This clonotype was found many times. The J gene is TRBJ2-1, the V gene TRBV25-1, with D perhaps being TRBD1 or TRBD2 (6 bases each). The CDR3 runs 19 residues. Germline values: CDR1 MGHDK, CDR2 SYGVNS. The ends were cut back, 4 bases at V and 6 bases at J, with 28 bases in the middle. The CDR3 nucleotides read TGTGCCAGCAGTGCCTCGACGGGACGACACAGGGAGGTTGGCAATGAGCAGTTCTTC. This gives the protein CASSASTGRHREVGNEQFF.

This clonotype was counted at least ten times. The J gene is TRBJ1-6, the V gene TRBV12-3 or TRBV12-4; TRBD1 aligns across 9 bases. V shed 6 bases and J 10 bases; nucleotides not matched to a gene: 7. The CDR3 length is 14 residues. Written as DNA, the CDR3 is TGTGCCAGCAGGATGGACAGGGGTTGGTCACCCCTCCACTTT. Translating gives CASRMDRGWSPLHF.

This clonotype was observed a few times. The V gene is TRBV2, the J gene TRBJ2-1, with 9 bases fitting TRBD1. This CDR3 contains 17 residues. Germline-derived CDR1 and CDR2 are SNHLY and FYNNEI. V lost 5 bases and J lost 2; bases outside the gene matches: 10. CDR3 DNA sequence: TGTGCCAGCAGTACCAGCAGACAGGGGGAGCCCTACAATGAGCAGTTCTTC. Protein: CASSTSRQGEPYNEQFF.

This clonotype showed up just a few times. CDR3 DNA sequence: TGCGCCAGCAGCTTGGGCAGGCTAACCTACGAGCAGTACTTC. Translated: CASSLGRLTYEQYF. The V gene is TRBV5-1, the J gene TRBJ2-7; D remains unclear. With 0 bases removed from V and 2 bases from J, the gap between germline ends came to 9 bases. The CDR3 sequence is 14 residues long. Germline CDR1 and CDR2: SGHRS and YFSETQ.

This clonotype has a count of ten or more. This chain connects TRBV11-1 to TRBJ1-1; TRBD1 might be the D (6 bases). The CDR3 has 14 residues. Germline CDR1 is SGHAT and CDR2 is FQDESV (reference sequence). V was cut by 7 bases and J by 2 bases, with 14 bases left in between. CDR3 sequence: CASKPGHTNTEAFF. DNA of the CDR3: TGTGCCAGCAAACCGGGACACACTAACACTGAAGCTTTCTTT.

Many counts were recorded for this clonotype. The genes are TRBV30 and TRBJ1-1; D is unclear. The V end was cut by 4 bases, the J end by 1 base, with 7 bases between. There are 12 residues in the CDR3. Germline CDR1 is GTSNPN and CDR2 is SVGIG (reference sequence). CDR3 amino acids: CAWTKGNTEAFF. The CDR3 region has the DNA TGTGCCTGGACCAAAGGGAACACTGAAGCTTTCTTT.

V is TRBV15 and J is TRBJ1-5, with D maybe TRBD1 (6 bases). The V gene lost 2 bases and the J gene lost 6 bases, with 11 bases spanning the gap. Germline V gene sequence: CDR1 LNHNV, CDR2 YYDKDF (reference sequence). The CDR3 sequence is 14 residues long. The CDR3 is CATSRQGYSQPQHF. The CDR3, as DNA: TGTGCCACCAGCAGACAGGGGTATAGTCAGCCCCAGCATTTT. The full variable domain, in which reference TRBV15 and TRBJ1-5 provide the parts outside the CDR3, is DAMVIQNPRYQVTQFGKPVTLSCSQTLNHNVMYWYQQKSSQAPKLLFHYYDKDFNNEADTPDNFQSRRPNTSFCFLDIRSPGLGDTAMYLCATSRQGYSQPQHFGDGTRLSIL.

This clonotype appeared many times. The V and J genes are TRBV2 and TRBJ2-7, with no clear D. Germline-derived CDR1 and CDR2 are SNHLY and FYNNEI. The V end lost 8 bases, the J end lost 4 bases, and 21 bases lay between the germline ends. This CDR3 is built from 15 residues. CDR3: CASASGFSLFYEQYF. The CDR3 nucleotides are TGTGCCAGCGCGTCCGGGTTTAGCTTATTTTACGAGCAGTACTTC.

The rearrangement joins TRBV20-1 to TRBJ2-7, with 7 bases matching TRBD1. Germline CDR1 is DFQATT and CDR2 is SNEGSKA (reference sequence). The CDR3 is 12 amino acids. The V gene end was trimmed by 5 bases and the J gene end by 4 bases; junction bases not matched to a gene: 5. For the CDR3, the DNA is TGCAGTGCTGGGACAGAGTCGTACGAGCAGTACTTC. It translates to CSAGTESYEQYF.

This clonotype was picked up many times. The CDR3 DNA is TGTGCCAGCGAGAGACAGGGTAGACCAGGAGGGCAGTACTTC. It translates to CASERQGRPGGQYF. The chain carries TRBV6-1 and TRBJ2-7, with 7 bases matching TRBD1. From germline, CDR1 is MNHNS and CDR2 SASEGT. The CDR3 is made up of 14 amino acids. Trimming at V came to 8 bases and at J to 9 bases, leaving 16 bases not matched to a gene.

V is TRBV5-1 and J is TRBJ1-5; D not resolved. From germline, CDR1 is SGHRS and CDR2 YFSETQ. V lost 0 bases, J lost 6 bases, and 7 bases lay in between. The CDR3 extends over 13 amino acids. The DNA of the CDR3 is TGCGCCAGCAGCTTGGCCGGTGTTCAGCCCCAGCATTTT. Encoded protein: CASSLAGVQPQHF.